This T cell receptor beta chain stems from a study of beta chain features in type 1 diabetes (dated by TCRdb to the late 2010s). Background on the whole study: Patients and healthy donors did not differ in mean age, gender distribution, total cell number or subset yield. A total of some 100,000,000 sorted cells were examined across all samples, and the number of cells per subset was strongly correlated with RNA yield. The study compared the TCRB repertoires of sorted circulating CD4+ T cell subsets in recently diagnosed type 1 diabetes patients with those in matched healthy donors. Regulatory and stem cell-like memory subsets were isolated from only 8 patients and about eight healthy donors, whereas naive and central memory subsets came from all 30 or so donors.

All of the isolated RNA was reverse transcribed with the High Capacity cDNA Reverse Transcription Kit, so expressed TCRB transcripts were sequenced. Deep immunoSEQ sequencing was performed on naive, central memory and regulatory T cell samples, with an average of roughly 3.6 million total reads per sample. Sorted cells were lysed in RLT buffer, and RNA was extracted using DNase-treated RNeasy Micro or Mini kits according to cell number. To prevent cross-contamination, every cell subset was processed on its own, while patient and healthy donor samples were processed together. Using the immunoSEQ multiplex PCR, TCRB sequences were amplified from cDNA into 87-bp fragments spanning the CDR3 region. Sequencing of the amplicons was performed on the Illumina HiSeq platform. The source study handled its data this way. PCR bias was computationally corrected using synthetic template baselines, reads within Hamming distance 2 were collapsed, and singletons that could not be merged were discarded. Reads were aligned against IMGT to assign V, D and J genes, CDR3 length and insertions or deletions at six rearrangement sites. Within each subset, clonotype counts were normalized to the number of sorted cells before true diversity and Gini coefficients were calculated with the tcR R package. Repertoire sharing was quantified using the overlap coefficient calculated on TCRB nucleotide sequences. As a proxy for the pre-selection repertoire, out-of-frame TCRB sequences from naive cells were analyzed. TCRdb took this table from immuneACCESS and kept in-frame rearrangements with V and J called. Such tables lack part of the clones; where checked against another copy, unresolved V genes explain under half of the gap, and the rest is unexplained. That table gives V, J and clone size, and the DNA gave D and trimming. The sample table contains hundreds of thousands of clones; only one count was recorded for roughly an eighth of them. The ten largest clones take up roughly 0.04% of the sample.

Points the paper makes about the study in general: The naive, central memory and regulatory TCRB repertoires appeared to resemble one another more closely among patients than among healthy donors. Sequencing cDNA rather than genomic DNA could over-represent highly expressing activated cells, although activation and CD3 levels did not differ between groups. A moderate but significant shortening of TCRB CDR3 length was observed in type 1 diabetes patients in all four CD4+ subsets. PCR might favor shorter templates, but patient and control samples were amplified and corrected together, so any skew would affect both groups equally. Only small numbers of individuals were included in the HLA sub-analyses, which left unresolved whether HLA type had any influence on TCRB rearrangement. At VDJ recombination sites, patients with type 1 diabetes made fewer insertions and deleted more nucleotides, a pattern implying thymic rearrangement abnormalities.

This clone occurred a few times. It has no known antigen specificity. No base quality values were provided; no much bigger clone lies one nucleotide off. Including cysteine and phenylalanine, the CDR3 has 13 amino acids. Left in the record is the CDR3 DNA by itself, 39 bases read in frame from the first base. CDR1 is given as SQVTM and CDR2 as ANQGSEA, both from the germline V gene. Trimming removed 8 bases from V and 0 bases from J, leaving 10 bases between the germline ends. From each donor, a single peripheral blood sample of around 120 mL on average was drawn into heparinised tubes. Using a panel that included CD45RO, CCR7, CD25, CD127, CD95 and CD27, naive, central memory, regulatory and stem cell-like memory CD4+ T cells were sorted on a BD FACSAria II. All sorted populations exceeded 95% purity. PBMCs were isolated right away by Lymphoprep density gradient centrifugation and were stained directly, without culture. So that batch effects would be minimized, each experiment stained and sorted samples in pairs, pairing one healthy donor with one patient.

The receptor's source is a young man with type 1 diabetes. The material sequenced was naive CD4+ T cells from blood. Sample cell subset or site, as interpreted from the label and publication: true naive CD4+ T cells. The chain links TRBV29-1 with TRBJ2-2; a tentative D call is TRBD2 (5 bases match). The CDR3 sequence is CSLYSANTGELFF. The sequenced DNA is TGCAGCCTTTATAGCGCGAACACCGGGGAGCTGTTTTTT.